Included here is one T cell receptor (beta chain) sequence, with context. Its antigen is unknown. This entry belongs to a study of cytomegalovirus exposure and HLA in healthy donors. Broader study findings: As confirmed in vitro, a few CMV-associated chains were specific for CMV antigens. There were 150 to 200 TCR beta chains listed as cytomegalovirus-associated.

The germline V gene has CDR1 SGHNT and CDR2 YYREEE (reference sequence). V lost 4 bases to trimming and J lost 5 bases; unmatched junction nucleotides: 2. The CDR3 spans 14 residues. The PCR ran on 60 Vbeta and 13 Jbeta primers. Clones were sequenced by immunoSEQ multiplex PCR, and TCRdb holds only the in-frame ones, with some missing. This sample has some 220,000 clones, with around 78% found just once. Source material: PBMCs. The chain employs TRBV5-4 and TRBJ1-4; 10 bases align to TRBD1. The receptor comes from a boy between 10 and 17 years old in good health and CMV-seronegative. The CDR3 DNA reads TGTGCCAGCAGCGAGGGACAGGGGAATGAAAAACTGTTTTTT. It specifies CASSEGQGNEKLFF.